This is a list of T cell receptor beta chains from one sample in a study of CD8+ T cells in alopecia areata. The data were produced by immunoSEQ multiplex PCR, yet TCRdb's version contains in-frame clones alone and is incomplete. This sample has more than 150,000 clones, with under 60% found just once. The source material was CD8+ T cells sorted from blood, sampled at week 0. All receptors derive from a human donor with alopecia areata. Both conserved end residues are part of each CDR3. The D gene is left open where the match is weak. The size entry is marked missing in some rows and otherwise reads once, few, many or a size class.

J gene: TRBJ2-1; clone size: -; CDR3 length: 13; D gene: -; V gene: TRBV9; CDR3 protein: CASSVASYNEQFF; CDR3 DNA: TGTGCCAGCAGCGTAGCATCCTACAATGAGCAGTTCTTC
J gene: TRBJ2-7; clone size: few; CDR3 length: 13; D gene: TRBD1; V gene: TRBV29-1; CDR3 protein: CSVATGMDYEQYF; CDR3 DNA: TGCAGCGTTGCGACAGGGATGGACTACGAGCAGTACTTC
J gene: TRBJ2-7; clone size: -; CDR3 length: 15; D gene: -; V gene: TRBV4-3; CDR3 protein: CASSQDADSLYEQYF; CDR3 DNA: TGCGCCAGCAGCCAAGATGCGGACTCACTCTACGAGCAGTACTTC
J gene: TRBJ1-2; clone size: -; CDR3 length: 11; D gene: TRBD1; V gene: TRBV29-1; CDR3 protein: CSSTGAVGYTF; CDR3 DNA: TGCAGTAGCACAGGGGCGGTTGGCTACACCTTC
J gene: TRBJ1-1; clone size: -; CDR3 length: 13; D gene: -; V gene: TRBV30; CDR3 protein: CAWSVQRNTEAFF; CDR3 DNA: TGTGCCTGGAGTGTTCAGCGGAACACTGAAGCTTTCTTT
J gene: TRBJ2-7; clone size: -; CDR3 length: 15; D gene: TRBD1; V gene: TRBV5-5; CDR3 protein: CASSFSGTGAYEQYF; CDR3 DNA: TGTGCCAGCAGCTTTTCCGGGACAGGGGCCTACGAGCAGTACTTC
J gene: TRBJ2-2; clone size: few; CDR3 length: 13; D gene: -; V gene: TRBV29-1; CDR3 protein: CSVTSGMPGELFF; CDR3 DNA: TGCAGCGTTACCTCCGGGATGCCCGGGGAGCTGTTTTTT
J gene: TRBJ2-1; clone size: -; CDR3 length: 15; D gene: -; V gene: TRBV19; CDR3 protein: CASTESDTKKTEQFF; CDR3 DNA: TGTGCCAGTACAGAGTCGGACACGAAAAAAACCGAGCAGTTCTTC
J gene: TRBJ1-2; clone size: few; CDR3 length: 15; D gene: TRBD1; V gene: TRBV7-9; CDR3 protein: CASSSTGQGHYGYTF; CDR3 DNA: TGTGCCAGCAGCTCGACAGGACAGGGCCACTATGGCTACACCTTC
J gene: TRBJ1-2; clone size: -; CDR3 length: 11; D gene: -; V gene: TRBV6-1; CDR3 protein: CASRIDYGYTF; CDR3 DNA: TGTGCCAGCAGGATTGACTATGGCTACACCTTC
J gene: TRBJ2-5; clone size: -; CDR3 length: 15; D gene: TRBD2; V gene: TRBV4-3; CDR3 protein: CASSQAWDGRGTQYF; CDR3 DNA: TGCGCCAGCAGCCAGGCCTGGGATGGGAGGGGGACCCAGTACTTC
J gene: TRBJ1-5; clone size: few; CDR3 length: 13; D gene: -; V gene: TRBV15; CDR3 protein: CATSLQVNQPQHF; CDR3 DNA: TGTGCCACCAGCCTACAGGTCAATCAGCCCCAGCATTTT
J gene: TRBJ2-3; clone size: -; CDR3 length: 17; D gene: -; V gene: TRBV29-1; CDR3 protein: CSVNPFGAHGGSDTQYF; CDR3 DNA: TGCAGCGTTAATCCCTTTGGGGCCCACGGGGGCTCAGATACGCAGTATTTT
J gene: TRBJ1-5; clone size: -; CDR3 length: 13; D gene: -; V gene: TRBV2; CDR3 protein: CASRDAYNQPQHF; CDR3 DNA: TGTGCCAGCAGGGACGCTTACAATCAGCCCCAGCATTTT
J gene: TRBJ2-2; clone size: -; CDR3 length: 19; D gene: -; V gene: TRBV4-3; CDR3 protein: CASSQAGGGLGVTTGELFF; CDR3 DNA: TGCGCCAGCAGCCAAGCAGGGGGGGGTCTAGGCGTTACCACCGGGGAGCTGTTTTTT
J gene: TRBJ1-2; clone size: -; CDR3 length: 14; D gene: TRBD1; V gene: TRBV4-1; CDR3 protein: CASSQAPGGGGYTF; CDR3 DNA: TGCGCCAGCAGCCAAGCCCCAGGGGGTGGTGGCTACACCTTC
J gene: TRBJ2-1; clone size: few; CDR3 length: 13; D gene: TRBD2; V gene: TRBV5-4; CDR3 protein: CASSWGLGDEQFF; CDR3 DNA: TGTGCCAGCAGCTGGGGACTAGGCGATGAGCAGTTCTTC
J gene: TRBJ2-1; clone size: -; CDR3 length: 12; D gene: -; V gene: TRBV2; CDR3 protein: CASIGTDNEQFF; CDR3 DNA: TGTGCCAGCATAGGGACTGACAATGAGCAGTTCTTC
J gene: TRBJ2-7; clone size: -; CDR3 length: 14; D gene: TRBD1; V gene: TRBV5-1; CDR3 protein: CASSLAQGAYEQYF; CDR3 DNA: TGCGCCAGCAGCTTGGCACAGGGGGCCTACGAGCAGTACTTC
J gene: TRBJ1-1; clone size: once; CDR3 length: 13; D gene: -; V gene: TRBV30; CDR3 protein: CAWSALGDTEAFF; CDR3 DNA: TGTGCCTGGAGTGCTCTCGGTGACACTGAAGCTTTCTTT
J gene: TRBJ2-7; clone size: -; CDR3 length: 15; D gene: -; V gene: TRBV9; CDR3 protein: CASSSLAGDSYEQYF; CDR3 DNA: TGTGCCAGCAGTTCCCTAGCCGGCGACTCCTACGAGCAGTACTTC
J gene: TRBJ2-7; clone size: once; CDR3 length: 12; D gene: -; V gene: TRBV29-1; CDR3 protein: CSVVAFPYEQYF; CDR3 DNA: TGCAGCGTTGTCGCCTTTCCCTACGAGCAGTACTTC
J gene: TRBJ2-1; clone size: few; CDR3 length: 15; D gene: -; V gene: TRBV11-1; CDR3 protein: CASSLATGTPNEQFF; CDR3 DNA: TGTGCCAGCAGCTTGGCAACCGGGACACCCAATGAGCAGTTCTTC
J gene: TRBJ2-7; clone size: -; CDR3 length: 14; D gene: TRBD2; V gene: TRBV4-1; CDR3 protein: CASSQVSGGDEQYF; CDR3 DNA: TGCGCCAGCAGCCAAGTTAGCGGGGGCGACGAGCAGTACTTC